A selection of T cell receptor beta chains follows, all from one sample in a study of identical twins. TCRdb re-analysed the 5' RACE reads in MiXCR, keeping a single row per CDR3 protein. The table shows 400,000 to 500,000 distinct CDR3 sequences, with under 20% occurring only once. The sample was naive T cells sorted from blood. The receptors stem from a man aged 45-65 years in good health. Both conserved end residues are part of each CDR3. The D gene is left open where the match is weak. Where a row states a size, it is once, few, many or the class of an expanded clone; other rows omit it.

V gene,J gene,clone size,D gene,CDR3 protein,CDR3 DNA
TRBV5-6,TRBJ1-1,many,TRBD1,CASRPRGWNTEAFF,TGTGCCAGCCGCCCCAGGGGGTGGAACACTGAAGCTTTCTTT
TRBV12-3/TRBV12-4,TRBJ1-2,few,NA,CASIIRVGDGYTF,TGTGCCAGCATCATCCGGGTGGGGGATGGCTACACCTTC
TRBV5-1,TRBJ1-1,NA,NA,CATARDEGTNTEAFF,TGCGCCACCGCCCGGGATGAGGGGACGAACACTGAAGCTTTCTTT
TRBV7-9,TRBJ2-3,few,NA,CASSLRTTRGTDTQYF,TGTGCCAGCAGCTTAAGGACAACCCGAGGGACAGATACGCAGTATTTT
TRBV12-3/TRBV12-4,TRBJ2-3,many,TRBD2,CASSPSGRFTDTQYF,TGTGCCAGCAGCCCTAGCGGGAGGTTCACAGATACGCAGTATTTT
TRBV20-1,TRBJ1-1,NA,TRBD1,CSARDRQGTEAFF,TGCAGTGCGAGGGACAGGCAAGGCACTGAAGCTTTCTTT
TRBV13,TRBJ2-7,few,NA,CASSPHRVAGEQYF,TGTGCCAGCAGCCCACACAGGGTGGCTGGCGAGCAGTACTTC
TRBV30,TRBJ2-2,NA,NA,CAWSDDFLGNTGELFF,TGTGCCTGGAGTGACGACTTCCTCGGGAACACCGGGGAGCTGTTTTTT
TRBV7-2,TRBJ2-4,NA,TRBD2,CASSFRGSPKNIQYF,TGTGCCAGCAGCTTTCGCGGGAGCCCCAAAAACATTCAGTACTTC
TRBV5-4,TRBJ1-6,NA,NA,CASSLGGRGISPLHF,TGTGCCAGCAGCTTGGGTGGCAGGGGAATCTCACCCCTCCACTTT
TRBV3-1,TRBJ1-1,many,TRBD1,CASSFTGVGTEAFF,TGTGCCAGCAGCTTCACAGGGGTTGGGACTGAAGCTTTCTTT
TRBV5-1,TRBJ2-6,many,NA,CASSPVLSGANVLTF,TGCGCCAGCAGCCCAGTCCTATCAGGGGCCAACGTCCTGACTTTC
TRBV12-3/TRBV12-4,TRBJ2-5,NA,TRBD2,CASSLTGTSWETQYF,TGTGCCAGCAGTTTAACTGGGACTAGCTGGGAGACCCAGTACTTC